The 9 T cell receptor beta chains listed next were all sequenced from one sample in a study of blood T cell repertoires in COVID-19. Assay: immunoSEQ multiplex PCR; the TCRdb copy retains only in-frame clones and omits some. The table has around 290,000 clones, roughly 89% seen once. The specimen sequenced was peripheral blood. Receptor source: a man aged 35 to 55 with acute or convalescent COVID-19.

The J gene is TRBJ2-2, the V gene TRBV11-2, with D possibly matching TRBD2 (6 bases). The CDR3 is made up of 15 amino acids. V lost 5 bases, J lost 7 bases, and 17 bases lay in between. The germline gives CDR1 SGHAT, CDR2 FQNNGV. CDR3 coding DNA: TGTGCCAGCAGCCGGACGGGGGTTACGGACGGGGAGCTGTTTTTT. Protein sequence: CASSRTGVTDGELFF.

This chain joins TRBV7-9 and TRBJ1-1, with TRBD1 matching over 8 bases. V trimming: 4 bases; J trimming: 1 base; junction bases outside the gene matches: 5. CDR1 is SEHNR, CDR2 FQNEAQ, per germline (reference sequence). This CDR3 is built from 15 residues. The CDR3 reads CASSSPDRANTEAFF. In nucleotides, the CDR3 is TGTGCCAGCAGCTCCCCGGACAGGGCGAACACTGAAGCTTTCTTT.

The J gene is TRBJ1-2, the V gene TRBV3-1 (or the pseudogene TRBV3-2), with 10 nucleotides matching TRBD1. This CDR3 spans 15 amino acids. CDR1 is LGHDT, CDR2 YNNKEL, per germline (reference sequence). V gave up 6 bases and J gave up 6 bases; unmatched junction bases: 10. The CDR3 region is CASRSLGQGVDGYTF. The CDR3 DNA follows: TGTGCCAGCAGGTCTCTTGGACAGGGGGTGGATGGCTACACCTTC.

The chain recombines TRBV5-6 with TRBJ2-6; tentatively, D is TRBD2 (5 bases). Trimming shortened V by 0 bases and J by 4 bases, and 11 bases separated the two germline ends. The CDR3 is 16 residues long. Per the germline V gene, CDR1 is SGHDT and CDR2 is YYEEEE. The DNA for the CDR3 is TGTGCCAGCAGCTTGGAAAGAGGAGGAGGGGCCAACGTCCTGACTTTC. This encodes CASSLERGGGANVLTF.

V and J are TRBV19 and TRBJ1-5; unclear D gene. This CDR3 contains 17 residues. CDR1 is LNHDA and CDR2 is SQIVND in the germline V gene (reference sequence). Trimming removed 4 bases at V and 0 bases at J, with 16 bases between. CDR3 amino acids: CASSTIVNRYSNQPQHF. CDR3 nucleotide sequence: TGTGCCAGTAGTACTATAGTTAACAGATATAGCAATCAGCCCCAGCATTTT.

This chain connects TRBV9 to TRBJ2-7, with TRBD2 as a possible D gene (5 bases). V lost 2 bases, J lost 5 bases, and 14 bases lay in between. The germline CDR1 and CDR2 sequences are SGDLS and YYNGEE. This CDR3 region has 14 residues. The CDR3 region is CASSVGGPADEQYF. The CDR3 coding sequence is TGTGCCAGCAGCGTGGGCGGGCCTGCCGACGAGCAGTACTTC.

The chain is built from TRBV7-9 and TRBJ2-7; 7 positions match TRBD1. V trimming: 3 bases; J trimming: 3 bases; junction bases outside the gene matches: 5. This CDR3 is built from 14 residues. CDR1 is SEHNR, CDR2 FQNEAQ, per germline (reference sequence). The CDR3 nucleotides read TGTGCCAGCAGCTTCCCGGGACAGTTCTACGAGCAGTACTTC. It yields the protein CASSFPGQFYEQYF.

V gene TRBV2 combines with J gene TRBJ2-1, with D uncertain. V shed 5 bases and J shed 9 bases, with 11 bases lying between them. Germline CDR1 SNHLY, CDR2 FYNNEI. This CDR3 is built from 12 residues. The CDR3 DNA reads as TGTGCCAGCAGTAACCGGTGGAGTGAGCAGTTCTTC. Its translation is CASSNRWSEQFF.

This chain links TRBV6-5 with TRBJ1-5; D remains unclear. V lost 7 bases and J lost 4, with 14 bases in between. The germline V gene encodes CDR1 MNHEY and CDR2 SVGAGI. The CDR3 extends over 14 amino acids. This CDR3 reads CASKPGSGNQPQHF. CDR3 sequence (DNA): TGTGCCAGCAAGCCCGGGAGTGGGAATCAGCCCCAGCATTTT.